This T cell receptor (beta chain) was sequenced for a study of blood T cell repertoires in COVID-19. The CDR3 consists of 13 residues. The germline V gene encodes CDR1 MNHNS and CDR2 SASEGT. V gave up 2 bases and J gave up 6 bases, with 11 bases separating them. Assay: immunoSEQ multiplex PCR; the TCRdb copy retains only in-frame clones and omits some. The sample carries about 380,000 clones, 88% recorded once. Those who participated ranged in age from about 18 to 89 years and resided in roughly 26 US areas. The TCR was taken from a woman under 30 who had recovered from COVID-19. Specimen: PBMCs or T cells enriched from blood (not recorded which). The chain combines TRBV6-1 with TRBJ2-7; D is perhaps TRBD2 (5 bases). CDR3 loop: CASSENDYGEQYF. The CDR3 DNA reads TGTGCCAGCAGTGAAAACGACTACGGCGAGCAGTACTTC.